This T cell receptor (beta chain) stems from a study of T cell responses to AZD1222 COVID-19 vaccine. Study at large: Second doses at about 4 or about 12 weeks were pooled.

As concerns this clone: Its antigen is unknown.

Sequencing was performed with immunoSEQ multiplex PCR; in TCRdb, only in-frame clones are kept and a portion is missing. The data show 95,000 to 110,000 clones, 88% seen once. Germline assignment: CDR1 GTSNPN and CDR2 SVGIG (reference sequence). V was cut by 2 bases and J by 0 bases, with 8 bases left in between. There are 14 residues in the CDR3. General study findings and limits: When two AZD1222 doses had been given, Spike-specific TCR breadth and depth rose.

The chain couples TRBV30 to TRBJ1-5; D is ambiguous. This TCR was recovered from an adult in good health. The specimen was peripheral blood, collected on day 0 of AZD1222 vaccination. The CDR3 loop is CAWSSTFSNQPQHF. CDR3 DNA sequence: TGTGCCTGGAGTTCAACGTTTAGCAATCAGCCCCAGCATTTT.